This T cell receptor beta chain was recorded in a study of CXCR3-negative and CXCR3-positive naive CD8 T cells. Preparation of TRB cDNA libraries relied on 5' RACE carrying UMI labels. TCRdb re-called the 5' RACE reads and shows each CDR3 protein once, DNA omitted. This sample's table reports 60,000 to 65,000 distinct CDR3 sequences. Worth noting for this clonotype: Its antigen is not identified.

Study-wide results and caveats: The TRB CDR3s that CXCR3-positive naive cells carried were more hydrophobic than those of CXCR3-negative naive cells.

The material sequenced was naive CXCR3+ CD8+ T cells from blood. This sample's subset: CD45RO-CCR7+CD27+CD95- naive CD8+ T cells expressing CXCR3 (TNR3+). The origin of this receptor is a human donor in good health. Some clones in this sample may be carry-over from other donors' samples.

CDR3 residues: CASSLGGTTGPEAFF. The chain recombines TRBV7-6 with TRBJ1-1; checking the TCRdb D call of TRBD1 is not possible without DNA. There are 15 residues in the CDR3. Germline loops: CDR1 SGHVS, CDR2 FNYEAQ.